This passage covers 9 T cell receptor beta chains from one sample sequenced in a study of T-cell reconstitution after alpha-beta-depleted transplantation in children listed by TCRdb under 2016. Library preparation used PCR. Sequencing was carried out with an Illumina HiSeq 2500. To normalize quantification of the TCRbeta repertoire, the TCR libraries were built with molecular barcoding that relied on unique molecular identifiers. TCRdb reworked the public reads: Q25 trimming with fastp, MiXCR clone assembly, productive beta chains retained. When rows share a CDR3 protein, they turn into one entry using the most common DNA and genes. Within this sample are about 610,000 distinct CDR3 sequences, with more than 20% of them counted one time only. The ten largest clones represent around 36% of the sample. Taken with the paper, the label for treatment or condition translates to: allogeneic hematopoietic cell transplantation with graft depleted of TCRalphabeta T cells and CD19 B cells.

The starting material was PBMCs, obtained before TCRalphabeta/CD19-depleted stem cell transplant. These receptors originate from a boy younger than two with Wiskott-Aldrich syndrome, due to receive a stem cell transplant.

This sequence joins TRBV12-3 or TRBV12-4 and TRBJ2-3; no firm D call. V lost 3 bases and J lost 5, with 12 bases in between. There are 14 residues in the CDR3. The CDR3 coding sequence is TGTGCCAGCAGTTTCAGTAGCACCCAAGATACGCAGTATTTT. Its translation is CASSFSSTQDTQYF.

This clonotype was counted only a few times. The CDR3: CASIPRDSTGYNEQFF. As DNA, the CDR3 is TGTGCCAGCATCCCCCGGGACTCCACGGGGTACAATGAGCAGTTCTTC. This rearrangement joins TRBV12-3 or TRBV12-4 to TRBJ2-1, with D perhaps matching TRBD2 (6 bases). This CDR3 has 16 residues. V lost 7 bases and J lost 4, with 20 bases in between.

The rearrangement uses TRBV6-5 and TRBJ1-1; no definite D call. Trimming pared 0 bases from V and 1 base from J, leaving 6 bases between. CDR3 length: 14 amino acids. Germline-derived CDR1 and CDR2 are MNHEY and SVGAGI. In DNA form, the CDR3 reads TGTGCCAGCAGTTACTCCCACAGGAACACTGAAGCTTTCTTT. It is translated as CASSYSHRNTEAFF.

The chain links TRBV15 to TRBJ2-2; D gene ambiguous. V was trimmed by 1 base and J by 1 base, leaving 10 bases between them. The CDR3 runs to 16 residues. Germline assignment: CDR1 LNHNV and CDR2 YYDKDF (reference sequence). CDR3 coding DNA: TGTGCCACCAGCAGAGGCAACAAGGGGAACACCGGGGAGCTGTTTTTT. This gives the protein CATSRGNKGNTGELFF.

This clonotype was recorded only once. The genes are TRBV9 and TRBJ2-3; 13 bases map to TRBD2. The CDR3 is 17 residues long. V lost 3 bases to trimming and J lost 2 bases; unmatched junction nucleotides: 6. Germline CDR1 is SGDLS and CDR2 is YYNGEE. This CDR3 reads CASSATSGRSPTDTQYF. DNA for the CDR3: TGTGCCAGCAGCGCGACTAGCGGGAGGTCCCCCACAGATACGCAGTATTTT.

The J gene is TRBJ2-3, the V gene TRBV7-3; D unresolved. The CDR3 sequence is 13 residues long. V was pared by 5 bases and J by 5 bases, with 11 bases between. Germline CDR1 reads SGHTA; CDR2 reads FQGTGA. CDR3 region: CASSPATVDTQYF. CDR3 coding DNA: TGTGCCAGCAGCCCTGCTACGGTAGATACGCAGTATTTT.

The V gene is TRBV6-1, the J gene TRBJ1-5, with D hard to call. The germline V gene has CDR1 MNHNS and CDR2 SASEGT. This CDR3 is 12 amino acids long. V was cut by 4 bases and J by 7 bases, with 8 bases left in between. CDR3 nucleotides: TGTGCCAGCAGTGCTACCCTCCAGCCCCAGCATTTT. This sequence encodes CASSATLQPQHF.

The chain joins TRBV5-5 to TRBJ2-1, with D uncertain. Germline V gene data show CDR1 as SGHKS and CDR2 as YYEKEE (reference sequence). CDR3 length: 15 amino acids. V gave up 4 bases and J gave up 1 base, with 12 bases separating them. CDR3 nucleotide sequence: TGTGCCAGCAGCCCCCGGAGTGGGTCCTACAATGAGCAGTTCTTC. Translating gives CASSPRSGSYNEQFF.

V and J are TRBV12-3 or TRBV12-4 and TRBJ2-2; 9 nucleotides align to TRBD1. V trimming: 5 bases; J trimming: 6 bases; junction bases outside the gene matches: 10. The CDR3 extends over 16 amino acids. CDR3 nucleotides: TGTGCCAGCAGTGGCCCCGGAGGACAGGGGTCCGGGGAGCTGTTTTTT. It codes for CASSGPGGQGSGELFF.